This TCR beta chain was identified in a study of human versus mouse CDR3 diversity and MHC coevolution. The ends lost 1 base at V and 1 base at J; junction bases unmatched: 6. The CDR3 contains 16 residues. The germline CDR1 and CDR2 sequences are SGHAT and FQDESV (reference sequence). TCRdb's copy holds only in-frame clones and misses some; the assay was immunoSEQ multiplex PCR. Among about 77,000 clones listed, less than 95% were seen once. This sequence joins TRBV11-1 and TRBJ2-7; 8 bases align to TRBD1. Sequenced material: naive CD4+ T cells from blood. As to subset: CD45RO-negative CD62L-positive naive CD4 T cells. The clonotype comes from a person aged 30-70 years in good health. The CDR3 reads CASSLGSDRASYEQYF. The CDR3 DNA reads TGTGCCAGCAGCTTAGGATCGGACAGGGCTTCCTACGAGCAGTACTTC.